What follows are 3 T cell receptor beta chains derived from one specimen sequenced in a study of T cell responses to AZD1222 COVID-19 vaccine. TCRdb's table, derived via immunoSEQ multiplex PCR, lists solely in-frame clones and lacks some. The table lists about 150,000 clones, about 94% of them singletons. Sequenced here: peripheral blood, sampled on day 0 of AZD1222 vaccination. These receptors were obtained from an adult in good health.

This clone came up once. This chain uses TRBV5-1 with TRBJ2-5; D uncertain. CDR1 and CDR2 (germline): SGHRS, YFSETQ. Trimming pared 1 base from V and 2 bases from J, leaving 9 bases between. The CDR3 sequence is 14 residues long. The CDR3 DNA is TGCGCCAGCAGCTTGCGTGTGGGGCAAGAGACCCAGTACTTC. Its protein product is CASSLRVGQETQYF.

This chain joins TRBV11-2 and TRBJ1-1, with D unresolved. The CDR3 extends over 13 amino acids. Germline V gives CDR1 SGHAT, CDR2 FQNNGV. V was cut by 2 bases and J by 4 bases, with 8 bases left in between. The CDR3 reads CASSLTPSTEAFF. CDR3 DNA sequence: TGTGCCAGCAGCTTAACACCTTCCACTGAAGCTTTCTTT.

The chain uses TRBV5-1 and TRBJ1-3; D unclear. CDR1 is SGHRS, CDR2 YFSETQ, per germline. The CDR3 is 14 residues long. The V end lost 4 bases, the J end lost 0 bases, and 8 bases lay between the germline ends. CDR3 sequence (DNA): TGCGCCAGCAGCACTGGTAACTCTGGAAACACCATATATTTT. It translates to CASSTGNSGNTIYF.